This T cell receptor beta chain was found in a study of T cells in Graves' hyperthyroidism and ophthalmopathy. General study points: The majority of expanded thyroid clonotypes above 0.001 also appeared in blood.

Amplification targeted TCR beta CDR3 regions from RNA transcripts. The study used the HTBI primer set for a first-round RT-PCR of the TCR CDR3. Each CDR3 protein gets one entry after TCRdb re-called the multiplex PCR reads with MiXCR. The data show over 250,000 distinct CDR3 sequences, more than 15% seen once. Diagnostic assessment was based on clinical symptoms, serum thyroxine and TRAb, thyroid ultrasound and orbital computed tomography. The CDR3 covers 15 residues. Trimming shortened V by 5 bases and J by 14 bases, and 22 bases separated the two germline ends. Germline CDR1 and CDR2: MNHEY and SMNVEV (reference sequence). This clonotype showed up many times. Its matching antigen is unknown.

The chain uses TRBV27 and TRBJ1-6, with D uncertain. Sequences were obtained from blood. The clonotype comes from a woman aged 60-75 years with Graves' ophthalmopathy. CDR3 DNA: TGTGCCAGCAGTCCCCCCCGCGGCGCGTATCAGGCCCTCCACTTT. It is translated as CASSPPRGAYQALHF.